Sequencing of this T cell receptor beta chain was carried out in a study of T cells after yellow fever vaccination. As regards this clonotype: Its antigen remains unknown.

Trimming stripped 6 bases from V and 9 bases from J, with 6 bases between. The CDR3 is 10 residues long. Whole-study results and caveats: Primary-vaccination clones mostly resurfaced post-booster (roughly 97% CD4, just under 90% CD8).

TCRdb redid the calling of the 5' RACE reads with MiXCR, one entry per CDR3 protein. The sample includes hundreds of thousands of distinct CDR3 sequences, 9.5% to 13% of them seen just once. The origin of this receptor is a man aged 18 to 29 who received the YFV17D yellow fever vaccine. The sequenced sample was PBMCs, obtained on the day of the first yellow fever vaccination. The chain couples TRBV12-3 or TRBV12-4 to TRBJ2-4; no clear D gene. DNA of the CDR3: TGTGCCAGCAGCGACGGCATTCAGTACTTC. Encoded protein: CASSDGIQYF.